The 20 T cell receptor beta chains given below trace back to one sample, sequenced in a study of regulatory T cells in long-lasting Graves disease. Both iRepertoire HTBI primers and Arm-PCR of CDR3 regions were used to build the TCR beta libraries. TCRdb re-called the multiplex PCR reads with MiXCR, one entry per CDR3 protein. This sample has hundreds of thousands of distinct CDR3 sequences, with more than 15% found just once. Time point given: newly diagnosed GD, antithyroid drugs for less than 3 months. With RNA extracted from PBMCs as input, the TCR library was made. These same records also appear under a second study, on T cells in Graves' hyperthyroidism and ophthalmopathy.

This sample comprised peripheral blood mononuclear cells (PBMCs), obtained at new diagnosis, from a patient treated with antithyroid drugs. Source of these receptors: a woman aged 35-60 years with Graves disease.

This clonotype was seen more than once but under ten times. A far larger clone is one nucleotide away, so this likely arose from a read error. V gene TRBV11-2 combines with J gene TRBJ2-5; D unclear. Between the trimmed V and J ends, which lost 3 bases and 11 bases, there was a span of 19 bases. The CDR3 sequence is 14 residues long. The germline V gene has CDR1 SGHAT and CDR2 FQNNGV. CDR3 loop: CASSFSLGGNEQYF. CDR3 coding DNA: TGTGCCAGCAGCTTTTCCCTGGGCGGCAATGAGCAGTACTTC.

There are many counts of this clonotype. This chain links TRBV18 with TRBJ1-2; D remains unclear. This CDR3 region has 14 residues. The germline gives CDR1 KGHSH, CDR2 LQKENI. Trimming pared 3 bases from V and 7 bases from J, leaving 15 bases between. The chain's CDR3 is CASSPSGLDLGYTF. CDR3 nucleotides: TGTGCCAGCTCACCCTCCGGTCTTGACCTTGGCTACACCTTC. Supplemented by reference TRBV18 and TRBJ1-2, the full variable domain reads NAGVMQNPRHLVRRRGQEARLRCSPMKGHSHVYWYRQLPEEGLKFMVYLQKENIIDESGMPKERFSAEFPKEGPSILRIQQVVRGDSAAYFCASSPSGLDLGYTFGSGTRLTVV.

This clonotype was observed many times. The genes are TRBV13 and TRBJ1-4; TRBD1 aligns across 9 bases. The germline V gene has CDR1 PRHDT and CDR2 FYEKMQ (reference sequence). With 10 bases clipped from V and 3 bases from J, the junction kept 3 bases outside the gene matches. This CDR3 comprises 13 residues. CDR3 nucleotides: TGTGCCACCCGGACAGGGGCTAATGAAAAACTGTTTTTT. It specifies CATRTGANEKLFF.

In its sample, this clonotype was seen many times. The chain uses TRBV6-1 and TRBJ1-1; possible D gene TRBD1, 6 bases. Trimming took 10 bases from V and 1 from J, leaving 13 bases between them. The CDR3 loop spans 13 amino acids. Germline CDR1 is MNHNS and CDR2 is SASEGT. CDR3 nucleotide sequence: TGTGCCACCATGGGACACCAGAACACTGAAGCTTTCTTT. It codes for CATMGHQNTEAFF.

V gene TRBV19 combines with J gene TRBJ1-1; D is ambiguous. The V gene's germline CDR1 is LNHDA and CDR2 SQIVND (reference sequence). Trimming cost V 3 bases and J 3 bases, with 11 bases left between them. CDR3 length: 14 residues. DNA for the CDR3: TGTGCCAGTAGTATTTTTTCAGGAGACACTGAAGCTTTCTTT. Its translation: CASSIFSGDTEAFF.

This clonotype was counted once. The CDR3 loop reads CASSLGGNNEQYF. As DNA, the CDR3 is TGTGCCAGCAGTTTAGGTGGAAACAATGAGCAGTACTTC. The chain couples TRBV12-3 or TRBV12-4 to TRBJ2-7; unclear D gene. The CDR3 spans 13 residues. V lost 1 base and J 7 bases, leaving 11 bases between the germline ends.

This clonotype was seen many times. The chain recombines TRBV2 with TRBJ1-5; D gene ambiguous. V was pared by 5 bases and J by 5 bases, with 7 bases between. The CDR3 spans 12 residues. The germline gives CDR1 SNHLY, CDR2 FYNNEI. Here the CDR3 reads CASSSRDQPQHF. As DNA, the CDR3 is TGTGCCAGCAGTAGCCGTGATCAGCCCCAGCATTTT.

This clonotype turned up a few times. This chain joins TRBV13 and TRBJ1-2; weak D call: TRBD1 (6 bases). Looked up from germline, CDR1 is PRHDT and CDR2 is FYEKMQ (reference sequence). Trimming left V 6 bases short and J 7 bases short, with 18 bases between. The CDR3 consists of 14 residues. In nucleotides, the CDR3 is TGTGCCAGCAGAGATGCCCAGGGGAGAGGTGGCTACACCTTC. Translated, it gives CASRDAQGRGGYTF.

CDR3: CAWSVIGGGANSPLHF. In DNA, the CDR3 is TGTGCCTGGAGTGTAATCGGCGGGGGGGCTAATTCACCCCTCCACTTT. The chain combines TRBV30 with TRBJ1-6; TRBD1 might be the D (6 bases). This CDR3 has 16 residues. Germline lookup yields CDR1 GTSNPN and CDR2 SVGIG (reference sequence). V lost 0 bases and J lost 6, with 15 bases in between.

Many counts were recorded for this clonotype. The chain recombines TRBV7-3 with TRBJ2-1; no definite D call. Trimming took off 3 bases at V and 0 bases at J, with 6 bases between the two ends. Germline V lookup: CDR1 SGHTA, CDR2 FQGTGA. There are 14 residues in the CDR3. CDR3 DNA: TGTGCCAGCAGCTTGTTAAGCTCCTACAATGAGCAGTTCTTC. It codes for CASSLLSSYNEQFF.

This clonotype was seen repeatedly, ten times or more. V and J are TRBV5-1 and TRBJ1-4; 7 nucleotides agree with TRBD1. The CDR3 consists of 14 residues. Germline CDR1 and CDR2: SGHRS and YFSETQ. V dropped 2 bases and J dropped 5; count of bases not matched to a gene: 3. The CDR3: CASSFGTVNEKLFF. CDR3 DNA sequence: TGCGCCAGCAGCTTCGGGACAGTGAATGAAAAACTGTTTTTT.

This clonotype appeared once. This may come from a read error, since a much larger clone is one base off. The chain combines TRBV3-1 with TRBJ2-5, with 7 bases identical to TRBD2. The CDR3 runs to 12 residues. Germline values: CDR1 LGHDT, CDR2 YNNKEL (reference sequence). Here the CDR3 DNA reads TGTACCAGCGAGGCTAGCGGAGAGACCCAGTACTTC. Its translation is CTSEASGETQYF.

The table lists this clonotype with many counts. In DNA, the CDR3 is TGTGCCTGGAGTTTGACGGCTGAAGCTTTCTTT. Its protein product is CAWSLTAEAFF. This chain connects TRBV30 to TRBJ1-1; D is unresolved. Trimming cost V 2 bases and J 6 bases, with 7 bases left between them. CDR3 length equals 11 residues. Germline CDR1 and CDR2: GTSNPN and SVGIG (reference sequence).

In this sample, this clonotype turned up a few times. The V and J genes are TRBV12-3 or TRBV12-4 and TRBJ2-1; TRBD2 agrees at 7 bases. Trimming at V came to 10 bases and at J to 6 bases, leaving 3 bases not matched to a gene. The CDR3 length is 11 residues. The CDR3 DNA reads TGTGCCATAACGGGGGGCAATGAGCAGTTCTTC. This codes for CAITGGNEQFF.

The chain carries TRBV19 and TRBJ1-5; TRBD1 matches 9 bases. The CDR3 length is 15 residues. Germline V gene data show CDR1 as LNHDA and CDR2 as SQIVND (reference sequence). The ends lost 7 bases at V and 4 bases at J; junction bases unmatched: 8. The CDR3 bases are TGTGCCAGTACTTCGACAGGGGGATTTAATCAGCCCCAGCATTTT. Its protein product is CASTSTGGFNQPQHF. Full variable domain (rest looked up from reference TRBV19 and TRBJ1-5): DGGITQSPKYLFRKEGQNVTLSCEQNLNHDAMYWYRQDPGQGLRLIYYSQIVNDFQKGDIAEGYSVSREKKESFPLTVTSAQKNPTAFYLCASTSTGGFNQPQHFGDGTRLSIL.

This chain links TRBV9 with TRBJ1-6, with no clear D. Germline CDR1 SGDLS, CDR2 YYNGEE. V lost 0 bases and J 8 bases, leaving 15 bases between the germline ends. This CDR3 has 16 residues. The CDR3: CASSVEGWHGDSPLHF. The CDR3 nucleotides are TGTGCCAGCAGCGTAGAAGGGTGGCATGGGGATTCACCCCTCCACTTT.

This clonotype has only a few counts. The CDR3 reads CASRTGGNVYEQYF. CDR3 DNA: TGTGCCAGCCGGACAGGGGGCAACGTCTACGAGCAGTACTTC. The chain is built from TRBV6-2 or TRBV6-3 and TRBJ2-7; 11 bases align to TRBD1. The J segment lost 3 bases and the V segment lost 8 bases, leaving 6 bases of the junction unmatched. CDR3 length: 14 amino acids. The germline CDR1 and CDR2 sequences are MNHEY and SVGEGT.

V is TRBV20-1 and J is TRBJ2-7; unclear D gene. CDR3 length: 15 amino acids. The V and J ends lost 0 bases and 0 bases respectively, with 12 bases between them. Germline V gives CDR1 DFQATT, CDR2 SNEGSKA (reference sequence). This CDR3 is CSARDSGYLSYEQYF. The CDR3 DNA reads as TGCAGTGCTAGAGATAGTGGCTACCTCTCCTACGAGCAGTACTTC.

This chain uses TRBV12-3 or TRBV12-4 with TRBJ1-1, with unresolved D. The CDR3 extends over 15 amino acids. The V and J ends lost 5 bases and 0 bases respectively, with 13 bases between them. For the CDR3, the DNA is TGTGCCAGCAGTCAGCGGGCAGATATGAACACTGAAGCTTTCTTT. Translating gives CASSQRADMNTEAFF.

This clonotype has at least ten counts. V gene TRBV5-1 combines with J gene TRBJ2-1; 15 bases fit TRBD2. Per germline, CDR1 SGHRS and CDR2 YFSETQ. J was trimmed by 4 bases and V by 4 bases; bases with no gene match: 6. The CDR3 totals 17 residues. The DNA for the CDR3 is TGCGCCAGCAGCCTAGGGACTAGCGGGGGGATTTACAATGAGCAGTTCTTC. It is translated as CASSLGTSGGIYNEQFF.